This T cell receptor beta chain was captured in a study of graft-versus-host responses after intestinal transplantation. Overall study: Tacrolimus plus steroids were given to all recipients for roughly three years, preceded by anti-thymocyte globulin induction. General study results and limits: When patients had graft-donor T cell macrochimerism, their allografts held high graft-versus-host to host-versus-graft clonal ratios.

Comments on this clone: Its antigen is currently unknown.

This CDR3 is 10 amino acids long. V dropped 2 bases and J dropped 8 bases, with 3 bases sitting between them. CDR1 is MNHNY, CDR2 SVGAGI, per germline (reference sequence). This table comes from immunoSEQ multiplex PCR, and its TCRdb copy is limited to in-frame clones, with some not included. This table holds 6,500 to 9,500 clones, about nine tenths found once. Sample: PBMCs, taken 30 to 31 days after intestinal transplant. This sequence joins TRBV6-6 and TRBJ1-2; D uncertain. This TCR was recovered from a human patient who received an intestinal transplant, so some T cells may come from the graft donor. This CDR3 is CASSYGGYTF. DNA of the CDR3: TGTGCCAGCAGTTACGGCGGCTACACCTTC.